Following are 2 T cell receptor beta chains from one sample sequenced in a study of monozygotic twins with inflammatory bowel disease. From the 5' RACE reads, TCRdb lists one entry per CDR3 protein and no DNA. The repertoire table contains about 130,000 distinct CDR3 sequences. The sample taken for sequencing was blood. These receptors were obtained from a human donor with ulcerative colitis or Crohn's disease, or a healthy co-twin of an affected twin (not recorded which).

The chain combines TRBV5-1 with TRBJ1-1; the TCRdb D gene call, TRBD1, has no DNA to confirm it. Germline V gene sequence: CDR1 SGHRS, CDR2 YFSETQ. There are 12 residues in the CDR3. CDR3 loop: CASFGAQTEAFF.

The CDR3 sequence: CASSLTGYSRFSGSTDTQYF. The genes are TRBV7-3 and TRBJ2-3; as DNA is missing, the TRBD2 call by TCRdb cannot be tested. Germline CDR1 SGHTA, CDR2 FQGTGA. The CDR3 runs 20 residues. Combining the CDR3 with reference TRBV7-3 and TRBJ2-3 gives the whole variable domain GAGVSQTPSNKVTEKGKYVELRCDPISGHTALYWYRQSLGQGPEFLIYFQGTGAADDSGLPNDRFFAVRPEGSVSTLKIQRTERGDSAVYLCASSLTGYSRFSGSTDTQYFGPGTRLTVL.